One and the same sample provided the 28 T cell receptor beta chains below, sequenced in a study of identical twins. One entry per CDR3 protein results from TCRdb running MiXCR on the 5' RACE reads. Seen here are a few hundred thousand distinct CDR3 sequences, roughly an eighth observed once, and the top ten hold 0.8% to 1%. The same data also went into a second study, on yellow fever vaccine responses in identical twins.

The sequencing sample was made of CD4+ T cells sorted from blood. The receptors were sampled from a woman in her late teens or twenties in good health.

The rearrangement links TRBV29-1 to TRBJ2-7, with TRBD2 matching over 7 bases. The CDR3 has 13 residues. Germline loops: CDR1 SQVTM, CDR2 ANQGSEA. V lost 4 bases to trimming and J lost 3 bases; unmatched junction nucleotides: 6. The CDR3 sequence is CSVGLAGRYEQYF. As DNA, the CDR3 is TGCAGCGTTGGGTTAGCGGGCCGCTACGAGCAGTACTTC.

This clonotype was detected only a few times. CDR3 sequence reads: CASSQEGQPTTYEQYF. The CDR3 DNA sequence: TGTGCCAGCAGCCAAGAAGGACAGCCCACGACCTACGAGCAGTACTTC. The V gene is TRBV4-2, the J gene TRBJ2-7; tentatively, D is TRBD1 (6 bases). The germline CDR1 and CDR2 sequences are LGHNA and YNFKEQ. The CDR3 loop spans 16 amino acids. V was pared by 0 bases and J by 2 bases, with 14 bases between.

This clonotype has more than one count but fewer than ten. The V gene is TRBV2, the J gene TRBJ1-6, with 9 bases fitting TRBD1. The CDR3 is 15 residues long. J gave up 5 bases and V 8 bases, and 7 bases lay outside the gene matches. CDR1 SNHLY and CDR2 FYNNEI come from the germline V gene. As DNA, the CDR3 is TGTGCCAGCCGCCCCCGGGACAGGGATAATTCACCCCTCCACTTT. As protein: CASRPRDRDNSPLHF.

The chain recombines TRBV20-1 with TRBJ2-2, with a possible D match to TRBD2 (5 bases). The CDR3 is 13 residues long. CDR1 is DFQATT, CDR2 SNEGSKA, per germline (reference sequence). Trimming took off 2 bases at V and 6 bases at J, with 10 bases between the two ends. CDR3 DNA: TGCAGTGCTAGACGTGCGGAGGCCGGGGAGCTGTTTTTT. Translated: CSARRAEAGELFF.

This clonotype has a handful of counts. This chain links TRBV18 with TRBJ2-3; TRBD2 aligns across 14 bases. Germline loops: CDR1 KGHSH, CDR2 LQKENI. V shed 1 base and J 3 bases; nucleotides not matched to a gene: 6. This CDR3 contains 18 residues. The CDR3 here is CASSPLGLAGGQTDTQYF. For the CDR3, the DNA is TGTGCCAGCTCACCACTTGGACTAGCGGGGGGACAGACAGATACGCAGTATTTT.

This clonotype was detected many times. The chain has TRBV5-1 and TRBJ1-1, with 7 positions matching TRBD1. V trimming: 4 bases; J trimming: 1 base; junction bases outside the gene matches: 13. Germline lookup yields CDR1 SGHRS and CDR2 YFSETQ. The length of the CDR3 is 17 residues. The CDR3 here is CASSLRTGTIRNTEAFF. The DNA of the CDR3 is TGCGCCAGCAGCCTTCGGACAGGAACGATCAGGAACACTGAAGCTTTCTTT.

This clonotype appeared a few times. The rearrangement uses TRBV29-1 and TRBJ2-3, with D uncertain. The V gene lost 1 base and the J gene lost 0 bases, with 17 bases spanning the gap. This CDR3 has 17 amino acids. From germline, CDR1 is SQVTM and CDR2 ANQGSEA. The CDR3, as DNA: TGCAGCGTTGAAGGGTATGGAGTGGTCCCGAGCACAGATACGCAGTATTTT. It yields the protein CSVEGYGVVPSTDTQYF.

The chain couples TRBV12-3 or TRBV12-4 to TRBJ2-3; 7 nucleotides align to TRBD2. Trimming took 6 bases from V and 0 from J; bases not matched to a gene: 9. This CDR3 has 16 amino acids. CDR3 amino acids: CASSPRASGSTDTQYF. The CDR3 DNA follows: TGTGCCAGCAGCCCCCGGGCTAGCGGTAGCACAGATACGCAGTATTTT.

This clonotype occurred a few times. This chain links TRBV20-1 with TRBJ2-3, with 8 bases aligning to TRBD2. Germline assignment: CDR1 DFQATT and CDR2 SNEGSKA (reference sequence). The CDR3 length is 14 residues. The trim removed 4 bases at V and 4 bases at J, leaving 7 bases unmatched. The CDR3 loop is CSAIAAGVADTQYF. Written as DNA, the CDR3 is TGCAGTGCTATCGCAGCGGGGGTGGCAGATACGCAGTATTTT.

This clonotype was observed a few times. The genes are TRBV21-1 and TRBJ2-1. TRBV21-1 is recorded as a pseudogene. There are 13 residues in the CDR3. In nucleotides, the CDR3 is TGTGCCAGCAGCAAACCGAGGGTCAATGAGCAGTTCTTC. Amino acids: CASSKPRVNEQFF.

V gene TRBV20-1 combines with J gene TRBJ2-4; D is perhaps TRBD1 or TRBD2 (5 bases each). This CDR3 spans 14 amino acids. Trimming pared 5 bases from V and 6 bases from J, leaving 17 bases between. Germline V gene lookup returns CDR1 DFQATT and CDR2 SNEGSKA (reference sequence). Here the CDR3 reads CSAHEPGRGNIQYF. In DNA, the CDR3 is TGCAGTGCTCATGAACCGGGACGGGGAAACATTCAGTACTTC.

This chain uses TRBV6-5 with TRBJ2-1, with D possibly being TRBD2 (6 bases). Germline V gene lookup returns CDR1 MNHEY and CDR2 SVGAGI. The CDR3 covers 15 residues. V was trimmed by 6 bases and J by 6 bases, leaving 18 bases between them. CDR3 residues: CASSYIAVPGNEQFF. DNA for the CDR3: TGTGCCAGCAGCTATATAGCGGTTCCGGGCAATGAGCAGTTCTTC.

The chain uses TRBV20-1 and TRBJ2-1; maybe TRBD1 (6 bases). Trimming left V 7 bases short and J 0 bases short, with 22 bases between. CDR1 is DFQATT, CDR2 SNEGSKA, per germline (reference sequence). This CDR3 region has 17 residues. CDR3 in amino acids: CSVRGGAGSSSYNEQFF. CDR3 coding DNA: TGCAGTGTCAGGGGTGGGGCGGGCTCAAGCTCCTACAATGAGCAGTTCTTC.

This clonotype was recorded a few times. The chain has TRBV10-3 and TRBJ2-7, with TRBD1 identical over 7 bases. Germline V gene sequence: CDR1 ENHRY, CDR2 SYGVKD. The CDR3 consists of 15 residues. The V segment lost 1 base and the J segment 4 bases; nucleotides outside the gene matches: 7. In nucleotides, the CDR3 is TGTGCCATCAGTGAGTTCTTCGACAGGGTGTACGAGCAGTACTTC. Protein: CAISEFFDRVYEQYF.

This clonotype has a handful of counts. The chain links TRBV6-1 to TRBJ2-7; D may be TRBD1 or TRBD2 (6 bases each). The CDR3 spans 14 residues. V lost 7 bases to trimming and J lost 2 bases, with 15 bases between them. Germline CDR1 reads MNHNS; CDR2 reads SASEGT. The CDR3 nucleotides are TGTGCCAGCACCCCCCCGGGGGCCACCTACGAGCAGTACTTC. Translation gives CASTPPGATYEQYF.

The V call is TRBV11-1, the J call TRBJ2-4; 10 bases are a match to TRBD2. This CDR3 is built from 18 residues. V shed 5 bases and J 4 bases; nucleotides not matched to a gene: 14. CDR1 SGHAT and CDR2 FQDESV come from the germline V gene (reference sequence). The CDR3 sequence is CASSPPFGSGGPKNIQYF. The CDR3 nucleotides are TGTGCCAGCAGCCCCCCGTTTGGTAGCGGGGGGCCAAAAAACATTCAGTACTTC.

This clonotype was detected only a few times. A much larger clone is a single base away; this may be a read error. V is TRBV7-9 and J is TRBJ2-7; no clear D. The V end lost 2 bases, the J end lost 6 bases, and 5 bases lay between the germline ends. CDR1 and CDR2 from the germline V gene are SEHNR and FQNEAQ (reference sequence). The CDR3 is made up of 11 amino acids. In DNA form, the CDR3 reads TGTGCCAGCAGCTTACGAGCCGAGCAGTACTTC. Translating gives CASSLRAEQYF.

This clonotype has a handful of counts. The rearrangement joins TRBV11-3 to TRBJ1-5, with D maybe TRBD1 (5 bases). Between the trimmed V and J ends, which lost 0 bases and 1 base, there was a span of 10 bases. The CDR3 has 16 amino acids. Germline CDR1 is SGHNT and CDR2 is YENEEA. The CDR3 DNA follows: TGTGCCAGCAGCTTAGAGGGGCGAGCGAGCAATCAGCCCCAGCATTTT. Protein: CASSLEGRASNQPQHF.

There are many counts of this clonotype. This chain links TRBV4-1 with TRBJ2-1; D is unresolved. Germline V gene lookup returns CDR1 MGHRA and CDR2 YSYEKL. This CDR3 spans 16 amino acids. V dropped 2 bases and J dropped 2 bases, with 13 bases sitting between them. DNA of the CDR3: TGCGCCAGCAGCCAAATTGACATTTTGGCCTACAATGAGCAGTTCTTC. It encodes CASSQIDILAYNEQFF.

V and J are TRBV15 and TRBJ2-2; 8 bases align to TRBD1. Germline V CDR1 and CDR2: LNHNV, YYDKDF (reference sequence). This CDR3 is built from 17 residues. V was pared by 0 bases and J by 4 bases, with 7 bases of the junction left unmatched. Here the CDR3 DNA reads TGTGCCACCAGCAGAGACCAGGGGGCGCGCGGCACCGGGGAGCTGTTTTTT. It yields the protein CATSRDQGARGTGELFF. The whole variable domain, remainder taken from reference TRBV15 and TRBJ2-2, is DAMVIQNPRYQVTQFGKPVTLSCSQTLNHNVMYWYQQKSSQAPKLLFHYYDKDFNNEADTPDNFQSRRPNTSFCFLDIRSPGLGDTAMYLCATSRDQGARGTGELFFGEGSRLTVL.

This clonotype was detected only a few times. The chain has TRBV4-2 and TRBJ2-3; D remains unclear. Per the germline V gene, CDR1 is LGHNA and CDR2 is YNFKEQ. There are 14 residues in the CDR3. The V and J ends lost 0 bases and 3 bases respectively, with 7 bases between them. CDR3: CASSQDPLTDTQYF. For the CDR3, the DNA is TGTGCCAGCAGCCAAGACCCCCTGACAGATACGCAGTATTTT.

This clonotype was recorded a few times. This chain connects TRBV29-1 to TRBJ2-2; D is perhaps TRBD2 (5 bases). Per germline, CDR1 SQVTM and CDR2 ANQGSEA. The CDR3 extends over 16 amino acids. V was clipped by 1 base and J by 0 bases, with 12 bases between them. CDR3 amino acids: CSVEVGSAPNTGELFF. CDR3 coding DNA: TGCAGCGTTGAAGTGGGTAGCGCACCGAACACCGGGGAGCTGTTTTTT.

This clonotype was counted between two and nine times. The chain has TRBV11-3 and TRBJ2-1; 9 nucleotides align to TRBD1. J lost 9 bases, V lost 8 bases, and 11 bases had no gene match. The CDR3 contains 14 residues. The germline gives CDR1 SGHNT, CDR2 YENEEA. CDR3 amino acids: CASSRGQGGSEQFF. The CDR3 coding sequence is TGTGCCAGCTCCCGGGGACAGGGAGGTAGTGAGCAGTTCTTC.

The J gene is TRBJ2-5, the V gene TRBV28; 8 bases are shared with TRBD1. This CDR3 region has 17 residues. V lost 4 bases to trimming and J lost 5 bases; unmatched junction nucleotides: 15. The germline V gene encodes CDR1 MDHEN and CDR2 SYDVKM. The CDR3, as DNA: TGTGCCAGCAGTTCGGGCCTCAGGGGGCTGGTCGGGGAGACCCAGTACTTC. It yields the protein CASSSGLRGLVGETQYF.

There are many counts of this clonotype. V is TRBV10-3 and J is TRBJ2-2; no clear D. CDR1 ENHRY and CDR2 SYGVKD come from the germline V gene. Trimming stripped 4 bases from V and 5 bases from J, with 5 bases between. CDR3 length: 12 residues. The CDR3, as DNA: TGTGCCATCAGTGCGTGGACCGGGGAGCTGTTTTTT. Encoded protein: CAISAWTGELFF.

The V gene is TRBV23-1, the J gene TRBJ2-7; D unclear. TRBV23-1 is flagged as an ORF with uncertain function. Trimming removed 7 bases from V and 9 bases from J, with 37 bases in between. The CDR3 has 19 amino acids. The CDR3 nucleotides read TGCGCCAGCACCCAAGACGGAACTAAGAGGTCCGAGGACGGTTGGGGGCAGTACTTC. This codes for CASTQDGTKRSEDGWGQYF.

J is TRBJ2-5 and V is TRBV9, with a possible D match to TRBD2 (6 bases). Germline CDR1 is SGDLS and CDR2 is YYNGEE. The CDR3 has 15 residues. Trimming took 1 base from V and 9 from J, leaving 19 bases between them. Here the CDR3 reads CASSVSPGGLAPQYF. In DNA form, the CDR3 reads TGTGCCAGCAGCGTATCTCCTGGGGGGTTAGCCCCCCAGTACTTC.

This clonotype was detected only a few times. The V and J genes are TRBV9 and TRBJ2-7; maybe TRBD1 (6 bases). With 3 bases removed from V and 3 bases from J, the gap between germline ends came to 13 bases. CDR1 and CDR2 from the germline V gene are SGDLS and YYNGEE. This CDR3 spans 14 amino acids. This CDR3 reads CASSAGTQDYEQYF. The CDR3 region has the DNA TGTGCCAGCAGCGCCGGGACACAGGACTACGAGCAGTACTTC.